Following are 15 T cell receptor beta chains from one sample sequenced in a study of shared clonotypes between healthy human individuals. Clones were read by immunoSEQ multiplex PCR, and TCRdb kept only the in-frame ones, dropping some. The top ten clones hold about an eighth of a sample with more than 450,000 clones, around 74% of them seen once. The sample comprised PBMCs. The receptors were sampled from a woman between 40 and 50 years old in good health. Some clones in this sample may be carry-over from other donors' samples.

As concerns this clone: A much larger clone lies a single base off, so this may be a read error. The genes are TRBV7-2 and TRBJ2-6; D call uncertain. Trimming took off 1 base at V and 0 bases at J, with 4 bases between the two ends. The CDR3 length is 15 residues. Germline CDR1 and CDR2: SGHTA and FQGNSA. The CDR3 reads CASSLVSSGANVLTF. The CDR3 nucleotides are TGTGCCAGCAGCTTAGTTAGCTCTGGGGCCAACGTCCTGACTTTC.

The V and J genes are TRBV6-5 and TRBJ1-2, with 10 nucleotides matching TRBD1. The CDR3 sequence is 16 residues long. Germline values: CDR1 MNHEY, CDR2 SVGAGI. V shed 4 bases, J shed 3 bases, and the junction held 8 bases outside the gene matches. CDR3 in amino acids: CASSSGPTGGDYGYTF. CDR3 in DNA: TGTGCCAGCAGTTCCGGACCGACAGGGGGCGACTATGGCTACACCTTC.

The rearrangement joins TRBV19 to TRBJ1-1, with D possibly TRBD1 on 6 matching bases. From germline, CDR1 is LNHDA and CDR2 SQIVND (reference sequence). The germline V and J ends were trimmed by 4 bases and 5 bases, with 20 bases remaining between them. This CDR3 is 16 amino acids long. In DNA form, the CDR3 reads TGTGCCAGTAGTACTCCGGGACAACCGGAGGGTACTGAAGCTTTCTTT. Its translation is CASSTPGQPEGTEAFF.

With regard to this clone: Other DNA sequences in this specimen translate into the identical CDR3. Here the CDR3 reads CASSVGTSGSTDTQYF. The CDR3 DNA is TGTGCCAGCAGCGTAGGTACTAGCGGTAGCACAGATACGCAGTATTTT. V gene TRBV9 combines with J gene TRBJ2-3; 8 bases agree with TRBD2. The ends lost 0 bases at V and 0 bases at J; junction bases unmatched: 3. The V gene's germline CDR1 is SGDLS and CDR2 YYNGEE. The CDR3 sequence is 16 residues long.

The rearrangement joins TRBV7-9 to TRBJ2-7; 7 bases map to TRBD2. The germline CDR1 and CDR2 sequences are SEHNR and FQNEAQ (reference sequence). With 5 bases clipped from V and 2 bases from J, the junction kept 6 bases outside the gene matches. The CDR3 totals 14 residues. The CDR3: CASSPLASTYEQYF. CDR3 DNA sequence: TGTGCCAGCAGCCCACTAGCGTCGACCTACGAGCAGTACTTC. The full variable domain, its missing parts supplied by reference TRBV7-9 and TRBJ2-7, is DTGVSQNPRHKITKRGQNVTFRCDPISEHNRLYWYRQTLGQGPEFLTYFQNEAQLEKSRLLSDRFSAERPKGSFSTLEIQRTEQGDSAMYLCASSPLASTYEQYFGPGTRLTVT.

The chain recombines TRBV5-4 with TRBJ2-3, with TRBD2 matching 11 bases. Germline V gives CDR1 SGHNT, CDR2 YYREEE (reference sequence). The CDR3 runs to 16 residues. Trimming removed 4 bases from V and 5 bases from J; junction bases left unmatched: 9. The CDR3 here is CASSLTSGSRGDTQYF. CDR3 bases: TGTGCCAGCAGCCTAACTAGCGGGAGCAGGGGAGATACGCAGTATTTT. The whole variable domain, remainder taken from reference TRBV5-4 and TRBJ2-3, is ETGVTQSPTHLIKTRGQQVTLRCSSQSGHNTVSWYQQALGQGPQFIFQYYREEENGRGNFPPRFSGLQFPNYSSELNVNALELDDSALYLCASSLTSGSRGDTQYFGPGTRLTVL.

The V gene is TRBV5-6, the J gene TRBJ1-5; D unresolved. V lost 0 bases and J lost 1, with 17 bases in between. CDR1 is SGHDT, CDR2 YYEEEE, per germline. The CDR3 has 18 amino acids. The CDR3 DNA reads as TGTGCCAGCAGCTTGGGCGGCAGCGTTGGAATGAGCAATCAGCCCCAGCATTTT. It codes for CASSLGGSVGMSNQPQHF.

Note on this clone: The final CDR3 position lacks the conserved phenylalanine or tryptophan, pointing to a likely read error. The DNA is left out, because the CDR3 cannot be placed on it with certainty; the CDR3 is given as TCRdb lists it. The CDR3 is CASNPHGQDMG. The chain combines TRBV10-1 with TRBJ2-7; TRBD1 is the table's D call, not checked against the DNA. Counting both end residues, the CDR3 totals 11 amino acids. CDR1 is WNHNN, CDR2 SYGVQD, per germline (reference sequence).

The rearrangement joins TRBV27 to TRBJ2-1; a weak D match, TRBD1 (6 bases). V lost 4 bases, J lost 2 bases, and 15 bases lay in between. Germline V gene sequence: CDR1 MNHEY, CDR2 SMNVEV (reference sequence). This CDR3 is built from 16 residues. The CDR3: CASSSRGPSPYNEQFF. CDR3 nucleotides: TGTGCCAGCAGTTCCAGGGGACCAAGTCCCTACAATGAGCAGTTCTTC.

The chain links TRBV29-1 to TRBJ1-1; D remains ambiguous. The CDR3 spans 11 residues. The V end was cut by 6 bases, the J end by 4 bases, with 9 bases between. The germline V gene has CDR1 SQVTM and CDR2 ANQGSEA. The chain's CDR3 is CSVYDSTEAFF. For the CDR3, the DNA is TGCAGCGTATACGATTCCACTGAAGCTTTCTTT.

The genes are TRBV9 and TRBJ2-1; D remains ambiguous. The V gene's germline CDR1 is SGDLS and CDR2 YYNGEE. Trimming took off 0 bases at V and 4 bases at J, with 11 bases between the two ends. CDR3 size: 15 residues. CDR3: CASSVGQIPYNEQFF. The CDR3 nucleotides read TGTGCCAGCAGCGTAGGGCAGATACCGTACAATGAGCAGTTCTTC.

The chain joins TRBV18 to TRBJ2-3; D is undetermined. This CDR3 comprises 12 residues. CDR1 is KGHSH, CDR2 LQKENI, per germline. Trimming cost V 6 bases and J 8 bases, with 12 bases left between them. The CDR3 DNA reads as TGTGCCAGCTCCCCCGATGATGGTACGCAGTATTTT. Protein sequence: CASSPDDGTQYF.

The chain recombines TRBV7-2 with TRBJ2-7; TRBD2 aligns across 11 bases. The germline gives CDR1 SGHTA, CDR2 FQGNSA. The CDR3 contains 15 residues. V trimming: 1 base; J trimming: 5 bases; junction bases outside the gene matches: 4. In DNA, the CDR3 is TGTGCCAGCAGCTTAGGCGGGACTAGCGGAAACGAGCAGTACTTC. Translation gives CASSLGGTSGNEQYF. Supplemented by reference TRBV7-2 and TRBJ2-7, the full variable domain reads GAGVSQSPSNKVTEKGKDVELRCDPISGHTALYWYRQSLGQGLEFLIYFQGNSAPDKSGLPSDRFSAERTGGSVSTLTIQRTQQEDSAVYLCASSLGGTSGNEQYFGPGTRLTVT.

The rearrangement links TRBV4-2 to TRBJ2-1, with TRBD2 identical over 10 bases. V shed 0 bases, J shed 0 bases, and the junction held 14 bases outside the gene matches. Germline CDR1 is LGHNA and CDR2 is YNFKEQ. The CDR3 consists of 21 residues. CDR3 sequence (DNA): TGTGCCAGCAGCCAAGACTTGGAGAGACTAGCGGGCTGGAGCTCCTACAATGAGCAGTTCTTC. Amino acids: CASSQDLERLAGWSSYNEQFF.

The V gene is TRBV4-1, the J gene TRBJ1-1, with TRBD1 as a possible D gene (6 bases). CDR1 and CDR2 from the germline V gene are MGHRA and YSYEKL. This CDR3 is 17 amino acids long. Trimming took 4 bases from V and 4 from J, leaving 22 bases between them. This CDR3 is CASSRTQGRGGSTEAFF. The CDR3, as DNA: TGCGCCAGCAGCCGCACCCAGGGGCGAGGAGGATCCACTGAAGCTTTCTTT.